Each of the 21 T cell receptor beta chains below was sequenced from the same sample in a study of blood T cell repertoires in COVID-19. The repertoire was sequenced with immunoSEQ multiplex PCR; TCRdb's copy has only in-frame clones and lacks some. Here the sample spans some 90,000 clones, 87% being singletons. Sequencing input: peripheral blood. All receptors come from a woman between 55 and 75 years old with COVID-19, enrolled during active disease.

The gene calls are TRBV2 and TRBJ1-5; D possibly corresponds to TRBD1 (5 bases). Germline V CDR1 and CDR2: SNHLY, FYNNEI. The CDR3 has 13 amino acids. V lost 8 bases to trimming and J lost 4 bases, with 12 bases between them. The CDR3 loop is CASGGTGNQPQHF. In DNA form, the CDR3 reads TGTGCCAGCGGGGGGACCGGTAATCAGCCCCAGCATTTT.

V is TRBV30 and J is TRBJ2-5; D is uncertain. V was pared by 0 bases and J by 0 bases, with 5 bases between. Germline V gene sequence: CDR1 GTSNPN, CDR2 SVGIG (reference sequence). The CDR3 consists of 13 residues. The CDR3 DNA reads TGTGCCTGGAGTGTTGGGCACCAAGAGACCCAGTACTTC. Amino acids: CAWSVGHQETQYF.

The chain employs TRBV20-1 and TRBJ1-6, with a weak D call TRBD1 (5 bases). With 3 bases removed from V and 10 bases from J, the gap between germline ends came to 16 bases. CDR3 size: 14 residues. CDR1 and CDR2 (germline): DFQATT, SNEGSKA (reference sequence). As DNA, the CDR3 is TGCAGTGCTAGTTTGGGGCAGGAATTCTCACCCCTCCACTTT. Protein: CSASLGQEFSPLHF.

This chain connects TRBV4-2 to TRBJ2-7, with TRBD2 matching 9 bases. With 4 bases clipped from V and 4 bases from J, the junction kept 2 bases outside the gene matches. This CDR3 comprises 13 residues. Per germline, CDR1 LGHNA and CDR2 YNFKEQ. CDR3 region: CASSPGLAYEQYF. In nucleotides, the CDR3 is TGTGCCAGCAGCCCCGGACTAGCGTACGAGCAGTACTTC.

With regard to this clone: Other DNA variants within this sample encode the same CDR3. This chain links TRBV5-1 with TRBJ2-3, with TRBD2 matching over 11 bases. With 4 bases clipped from V and 0 bases from J, the junction kept 4 bases outside the gene matches. The germline CDR1 and CDR2 sequences are SGHRS and YFSETQ. This CDR3 is 16 amino acids long. CDR3 amino acids: CASSLRLAGSTDTQYF. CDR3 DNA: TGCGCCAGCAGCCTCCGACTAGCGGGGAGCACAGATACGCAGTATTTT.

V usage is TRBV11-1 and J usage is TRBJ2-2; tentatively, D is TRBD2 (5 bases). Germline V CDR1 and CDR2: SGHAT, FQDESV (reference sequence). The CDR3 is made up of 16 amino acids. Trimming removed 4 bases at V and 5 bases at J, with 17 bases between. CDR3 protein: CASSSRPASGTGELFF. The DNA of the CDR3 is TGTGCCAGCAGCTCCCGACCGGCCTCGGGGACCGGGGAGCTGTTTTTT.

The rearrangement uses TRBV30 and TRBJ2-7; 10 bases line up with TRBD1. The CDR3 totals 15 residues. Germline V gene lookup returns CDR1 GTSNPN and CDR2 SVGIG (reference sequence). Trimming took 3 bases from V and 7 from J; bases not matched to a gene: 12. The CDR3 here is CAWSLLGTGDSEQYF. The CDR3 DNA follows: TGTGCCTGGAGCCTACTAGGGACAGGGGATAGTGAGCAGTACTTC.

The chain is built from TRBV12-3 or TRBV12-4 and TRBJ1-2; no clear D. The CDR3 totals 12 residues. Trimming took 8 bases from V and 6 from J, leaving 13 bases between them. The CDR3 bases are TGTGCCAGCGAGCTTTTTGTAGATGGCTACACCTTC. It is translated as CASELFVDGYTF.

The genes are TRBV10-3 and TRBJ2-1, with 9 bases aligning to TRBD2. The V and J ends lost 8 bases and 8 bases, in that order; junction bases with no gene match: 4. The CDR3 extends over 12 amino acids. CDR1 is ENHRY, CDR2 SYGVKD, per germline. The CDR3 nucleotides read TGTGCCATCGGGACTAGCTCCTATGAGCAGTTCTTC. It codes for CAIGTSSYEQFF.

The chain is built from TRBV4-1 and TRBJ1-1, with a possible D match to TRBD1 (5 bases). Trimming stripped 0 bases from V and 7 bases from J, with 9 bases between. CDR3 length: 13 amino acids. CDR1 is MGHRA and CDR2 is YSYEKL in the germline V gene. CDR3 DNA sequence: TGCGCCAGCAGCCAAGATATGGGGGGTGAAGCTTTCTTT. Its protein is CASSQDMGGEAFF.

V gene TRBV11-2 combines with J gene TRBJ2-7; the match to TRBD2 covers 9 bases. Germline assignment: CDR1 SGHAT and CDR2 FQNNGV. The junction had 7 bases not matched to a gene; V was cut back by 4 bases and J by 0 bases. The CDR3 has 16 residues. The CDR3 nucleotides are TGTGCCAGCAGCTCCGGGACTAGCCCGAGCTCCTACGAGCAGTACTTC. Protein sequence: CASSSGTSPSSYEQYF.

This sequence joins TRBV7-2 and TRBJ2-5; TRBD2 matches at 9 bases. Germline lookup yields CDR1 SGHTA and CDR2 FQGNSA. The V segment lost 3 bases and the J segment 5 bases; nucleotides outside the gene matches: 7. The CDR3 extends over 15 amino acids. The CDR3 here is CASSLGLAGGETQYF. The CDR3 DNA reads as TGTGCCAGCAGCTTGGGACTAGCTGGGGGGGAGACCCAGTACTTC.

This rearrangement joins TRBV10-1 to TRBJ2-1; tentatively, D is TRBD2 (7 bases). This CDR3 contains 14 residues. Trimming removed 0 bases from V and 8 bases from J, with 11 bases in between. Germline CDR1 is WNHNN and CDR2 is SYGVQD (reference sequence). This CDR3 is CASSESGGPHEQFF. CDR3 sequence (DNA): TGCGCCAGCAGTGAGTCCGGGGGGCCTCATGAGCAGTTCTTC.

The chain has TRBV15 and TRBJ1-2; the D is unclear. The length of the CDR3 is 15 residues. The V end was cut by 0 bases, the J end by 7 bases, with 15 bases between. CDR1 and CDR2 (germline): LNHNV, YYDKDF (reference sequence). The CDR3 is CATSRDLEGIGGYTF. The CDR3, as DNA: TGTGCCACCAGCAGAGATTTGGAGGGCATTGGTGGCTACACCTTC.

The table lists this clone with a count of one. The chain employs TRBV3-1 (or the pseudogene TRBV3-2) and TRBJ2-5; 14 nucleotides match TRBD2. The CDR3 loop spans 19 amino acids. CDR1 and CDR2 (germline): LGHDT, YNNKEL (reference sequence). V shed 4 bases, J shed 5 bases, and the junction held 15 bases outside the gene matches. CDR3 amino acids: CASSLEGLAGAQIKETQYF. In DNA form, the CDR3 reads TGTGCCAGCAGCCTAGAGGGACTAGCGGGGGCCCAAATTAAGGAGACCCAGTACTTC.

V is TRBV9 and J is TRBJ1-5; TRBD1 matches at 8 bases. V was clipped by 3 bases and J by 7 bases; unmatched bases: 6. The length of the CDR3 is 14 residues. Germline CDR1 is SGDLS and CDR2 is YYNGEE. As DNA, the CDR3 is TGTGCCAGCAGCGCGACAGGGGACGGGCAGCCCCAGCATTTT. As protein: CASSATGDGQPQHF.

This chain connects TRBV12-3 or TRBV12-4 to TRBJ2-7; D may be TRBD1 (5 bases). The CDR3 is 13 residues long. Deletions cut 3 bases from V and 0 bases from J, with 6 bases between. CDR3 DNA: TGTGCCAGCAGTTTGGACAACTCCTACGAGCAGTACTTC. Translating gives CASSLDNSYEQYF.

This clone was seen a single time. The chain links TRBV7-8 to TRBJ1-2; weak D call: TRBD1 (6 bases). CDR3 length equals 16 residues. V lost 3 bases and J lost 8, with 22 bases in between. Germline CDR1 and CDR2: SGHVS and FQNEAQ. CDR3 nucleotide sequence: TGTGCCAGCAGCTTTCGTGTGGGGGACACTAAGGGCGGCTACACCTTC. This gives the protein CASSFRVGDTKGGYTF.

The chain uses TRBV6-6 and TRBJ2-2; 8 nucleotides align to TRBD1. Germline loops: CDR1 MNHNY, CDR2 SVGAGI (reference sequence). The CDR3 contains 16 residues. V shed 4 bases and J 0 bases; nucleotides not matched to a gene: 4. This CDR3 reads CASSSWTGTNTGELFF. The CDR3 DNA sequence: TGTGCCAGCAGTTCCTGGACAGGGACGAACACCGGGGAGCTGTTTTTT.

The V call is TRBV13, the J call TRBJ1-1, with D possibly being TRBD1 (5 bases). Looked up from germline, CDR1 is PRHDT and CDR2 is FYEKMQ (reference sequence). Deletions cut 5 bases from V and 7 bases from J, with 20 bases between. This CDR3 has 15 amino acids. Here the CDR3 reads CASSRRQSYTFEAFF. The CDR3 DNA follows: TGTGCCAGCAGCAGACGACAGTCCTATACCTTTGAAGCTTTCTTT.

The gene calls are TRBV6-5 and TRBJ1-1; D is perhaps TRBD1 (5 bases). This CDR3 has 14 residues. Trimming took off 4 bases at V and 0 bases at J, with 9 bases between the two ends. CDR1 and CDR2 (germline): MNHEY, SVGAGI. Written as DNA, the CDR3 is TGTGCCAGCAGTTTGGCAGGGATGAACACTGAAGCTTTCTTT. Its translation: CASSLAGMNTEAFF.